The 21 T cell receptor beta chains presented below share a single source sample, sequenced in a study of blood T cell repertoires in COVID-19. Assay: immunoSEQ multiplex PCR; the TCRdb copy retains only in-frame clones and omits some. The table has 120,000 to 150,000 clones, roughly 90% seen once. Input material: peripheral blood. The source is a woman aged 45-65 years with acute or convalescent COVID-19.

This rearrangement joins TRBV3-1 (or the pseudogene TRBV3-2) to TRBJ1-2; TRBD1 agrees at 8 bases. From germline, CDR1 is LGHDT and CDR2 YNNKEL (reference sequence). With V trimmed by 7 bases and J by 7 bases, 8 bases remained unmatched. This CDR3 has 13 residues. The CDR3 bases are TGTGCCAGCACCGGACAGGGTTTGCGTGGCTACACCTTC. Amino acids: CASTGQGLRGYTF.

The chain uses TRBV5-1 and TRBJ2-3, with 8 bases identical to TRBD1. CDR1 and CDR2 (germline): SGHRS, YFSETQ. V was pared by 4 bases and J by 5 bases, with 6 bases of the junction left unmatched. This CDR3 comprises 14 residues. For the CDR3, the DNA is TGCGCCAGCAGCGTTACAGGGGGAAAAGATACGCAGTATTTT. Translating it yields CASSVTGGKDTQYF.

The CDR3 DNA sequence: TGTGCCAGCAGCTTCGAACTAGCGGCGGGCGGGGATACGCAGTATTTT. Translation: CASSFELAAGGDTQYF. The chain couples TRBV9 to TRBJ2-3; TRBD2 matches 8 bases. Trimming took 4 bases from V and 6 from J; bases not matched to a gene: 13. The CDR3 covers 16 residues. The germline gives CDR1 SGDLS, CDR2 YYNGEE.

V and J are TRBV3-1 (or the pseudogene TRBV3-2) and TRBJ1-3, with 8 bases lining up with TRBD1. The CDR3 has 17 residues. Germline lookup yields CDR1 LGHDT and CDR2 YNNKEL (reference sequence). V dropped 4 bases and J dropped 0; count of bases not matched to a gene: 8. The CDR3 here is CASSLWTGRDSGNTIYF. The CDR3 nucleotides are TGTGCCAGCAGCCTGTGGACAGGGAGGGACTCTGGAAACACCATATATTTT.

This clone appeared a few times. The V gene is TRBV7-6, the J gene TRBJ1-3; TRBD1 matches 11 bases. The V segment lost 3 bases and the J segment 8 bases; nucleotides outside the gene matches: 3. This CDR3 is 14 amino acids long. Germline CDR1 SGHVS, CDR2 FNYEAQ. The CDR3 reads CASSFRDRGDTIYF. The CDR3 nucleotides read TGTGCCAGCAGCTTCCGGGACAGGGGGGACACCATATATTTT. The full variable domain, its missing parts supplied by reference TRBV7-6 and TRBJ1-3, is GAGVSQSPRYKVTKRGQDVALRCDPISGHVSLYWYRQALGQGPEFLTYFNYEAQQDKSGLPNDRFSAERPEGSISTLTIQRTEQRDSAMYRCASSFRDRGDTIYFGEGSWLTVV.

The chain carries TRBV30 and TRBJ2-7, with 9 bases identical to TRBD1. Germline assignment: CDR1 GTSNPN and CDR2 SVGIG (reference sequence). The V gene end was trimmed by 4 bases and the J gene end by 4 bases; junction bases not matched to a gene: 5. CDR3 length equals 13 residues. The CDR3 region is CAWNVQGAYEQYF. The CDR3 DNA follows: TGTGCCTGGAACGTACAGGGGGCTTACGAGCAGTACTTC.

The chain is built from TRBV5-6 and TRBJ2-7; 8 nucleotides align to TRBD1. The CDR3 runs 14 residues. Trimming cost V 4 bases and J 5 bases; bases outside gene matches: 8. In germline, CDR1 is SGHDT, CDR2 YYEEEE. CDR3 sequence (DNA): TGTGCCAGCAGCCCCCTGACAGGGGCGCACGAGCAGTACTTC. Encoded protein: CASSPLTGAHEQYF.

V usage is TRBV4-1 and J usage is TRBJ1-1; D might be TRBD1 (5 bases). Germline V lookup: CDR1 MGHRA, CDR2 YSYEKL. The CDR3 runs to 15 residues. V gave up 0 bases and J gave up 0 bases, with 8 bases separating them. The CDR3 protein is CASSQDGTLNTEAFF. The CDR3 DNA reads as TGCGCCAGCAGCCAAGATGGGACTTTGAACACTGAAGCTTTCTTT.

In this sample, this clone turned up a few times. The chain joins TRBV19 to TRBJ2-7, with D possibly matching TRBD1 (5 bases). Looked up from germline, CDR1 is LNHDA and CDR2 is SQIVND (reference sequence). CDR3 length: 14 amino acids. The V and J ends lost 6 bases and 1 base respectively, with 13 bases between them. This chain's CDR3 is CASRDTGQSYEQYF. The CDR3 region has the DNA TGTGCCAGTAGGGACACAGGACAATCCTACGAGCAGTACTTC.

This clone was counted a single time. This chain uses TRBV5-6 with TRBJ1-2; 9 nucleotides align to TRBD1. J gave up 1 base and V 4 bases, and 5 bases lay outside the gene matches. The CDR3 is 15 amino acids. CDR1 is SGHDT, CDR2 YYEEEE, per germline. The CDR3 coding sequence is TGTGCCAGCAGCCCTGACAGGGGGGGTAACTATGGCTACACCTTC. This gives the protein CASSPDRGGNYGYTF. Complete variable domain (other parts from reference TRBV5-6 and TRBJ1-2): DAGVTQSPTHLIKTRGQQVTLRCSPKSGHDTVSWYQQALGQGPQFIFQYYEEEERQRGNFPDRFSGHQFPNYSSELNVNALLLGDSALYLCASSPDRGGNYGYTFGSGTRLTVV.

The gene calls are TRBV7-9 and TRBJ1-4; no reliable D call. From germline, CDR1 is SEHNR and CDR2 FQNEAQ (reference sequence). The ends were cut back, 5 bases at V and 8 bases at J, with 6 bases in the middle. This CDR3 has 11 amino acids. CDR3 bases: TGTGCCAGCAGCAACGGGGAAAAACTGTTTTTT. Its translation: CASSNGEKLFF.

The rearrangement links TRBV11-2 to TRBJ2-7; TRBD2 agrees at 10 bases. The germline CDR1 and CDR2 sequences are SGHAT and FQNNGV. V shed 2 bases and J 3 bases; nucleotides not matched to a gene: 4. CDR3 length: 15 residues. The CDR3 nucleotides are TGTGCCAGCAGCTTATCGGCTAGCGGGAGCTACGAGCAGTACTTC. As protein: CASSLSASGSYEQYF. The full variable domain, its missing parts supplied by reference TRBV11-2 and TRBJ2-7, is EAGVAQSPRYKIIEKRQSVAFWCNPISGHATLYWYQQILGQGPKLLIQFQNNGVVDDSQLPKDRFSAERLKGVDSTLKIQPAKLEDSAVYLCASSLSASGSYEQYFGPGTRLTVT.

The gene calls are TRBV15 and TRBJ1-6, with D perhaps TRBD1 (6 bases). CDR1 is LNHNV and CDR2 is YYDKDF in the germline V gene (reference sequence). Trimming pared 5 bases from V and 7 bases from J, leaving 12 bases between. The CDR3 length is 14 residues. The CDR3 sequence is CATSGGGQNSPLHF. DNA of the CDR3: TGTGCCACCAGCGGGGGGGGGCAGAATTCACCCCTCCACTTT.

The chain combines TRBV6-5 with TRBJ1-6, with 9 nucleotides matching TRBD1. Germline-derived CDR1 and CDR2 are MNHEY and SVGAGI. The CDR3 loop spans 14 amino acids. J gave up 10 bases and V 6 bases, and 7 bases lay outside the gene matches. CDR3 region: CASRIQGAGSPLHF. The CDR3 bases are TGTGCCAGCAGGATACAGGGGGCAGGGTCACCCCTCCACTTT.

The J gene is TRBJ2-7, the V gene TRBV27; D remains unclear. The CDR3 totals 15 residues. The V gene lost 5 bases and the J gene lost 0 bases, with 14 bases spanning the gap. Germline CDR1 MNHEY, CDR2 SMNVEV (reference sequence). In nucleotides, the CDR3 is TGTGCCAGCAGTCGAGATTATGCGGACTCCTACGAGCAGTACTTC. Its translation is CASSRDYADSYEQYF.

The chain joins TRBV5-6 to TRBJ1-6; 8 bases fit TRBD1. Trimming removed 5 bases from V and 4 bases from J; junction bases left unmatched: 11. The germline CDR1 and CDR2 sequences are SGHDT and YYEEEE. This CDR3 is built from 17 residues. The CDR3: CASRRGGTGGYNSPLHF. The CDR3 region has the DNA TGTGCCAGCAGACGTGGAGGCACAGGGGGTTATAATTCACCCCTCCACTTT.

The chain joins TRBV19 to TRBJ1-2; 7 bases are a match to TRBD1. CDR1 is LNHDA and CDR2 is SQIVND in the germline V gene (reference sequence). The trim removed 9 bases at V and 0 bases at J, leaving 7 bases unmatched. CDR3 length: 14 amino acids. CDR3 bases: TGTGCCAGCACGTCGGACAGGTCTAACTATGGCTACACCTTC. The encoded protein is CASTSDRSNYGYTF.

The chain recombines TRBV10-1 with TRBJ2-1, with 8 bases matching TRBD2. The germline V gene has CDR1 WNHNN and CDR2 SYGVQD (reference sequence). CDR3 length equals 16 residues. The V gene end was trimmed by 2 bases and the J gene end by 0 bases; junction bases not matched to a gene: 3. Here the CDR3 reads CASSEGSGTSYNEQFF. CDR3 nucleotides: TGCGCCAGCAGTGAGGGTAGCGGGACCTCCTACAATGAGCAGTTCTTC.

This chain links TRBV7-9 with TRBJ1-3; perhaps TRBD1 as D (6 bases). V was shortened by 7 bases and J by 0 bases, with 28 bases between the two germline ends. The CDR3 spans 20 residues. The germline CDR1 and CDR2 sequences are SEHNR and FQNEAQ (reference sequence). CDR3 nucleotides: TGTGCCAGCACCCCCCTCAGCCCTTATCCGGGACAAGGCTCTGGAAACACCATATATTTT. This codes for CASTPLSPYPGQGSGNTIYF.

The rearrangement links TRBV7-8 to TRBJ1-2; 10 bases align to TRBD1. The CDR3 length is 17 residues. Trimming cost V 5 bases and J 4 bases; bases outside gene matches: 13. Germline CDR1 reads SGHVS; CDR2 reads FQNEAQ. The CDR3 DNA reads as TGTGCCAGCAGCCAGAGACTCTCGACAGGGGGCATCTATGGCTACACCTTC. It encodes CASSQRLSTGGIYGYTF. The whole variable domain, remainder taken from reference TRBV7-8 and TRBJ1-2, is GAGVSQSPRYKVAKRGQDVALRCDPISGHVSLFWYQQALGQGPEFLTYFQNEAQLDKSGLPSDRFFAERPEGSVSTLKIQRTQQEDSAVYLCASSQRLSTGGIYGYTFGSGTRLTVV.

The chain couples TRBV27 to TRBJ1-5; tentative D call: TRBD1 (6 bases). With 6 bases removed from V and 5 bases from J, the gap between germline ends came to 8 bases. This CDR3 comprises 12 residues. CDR1 and CDR2 (germline): MNHEY, SMNVEV (reference sequence). The CDR3, as DNA: TGTGCCAGCAGGGCAGGGGATCAGCCCCAGCATTTT. Translating it yields CASRAGDQPQHF.